Each of the 29 T cell receptor beta chains below was sequenced from the same sample in a study of vaccination effects on CD4 cells after COVID-19. Antigen-specific CD4+ T cell clonotypes were called by their expansion after viral peptide-pool culture in ViraFEST. It was after 10 days of culture that CD4+ T cells were isolated. SARS-CoV-2 infection was confirmed by PCR in the person between March and December 2020. Their cognate antigens are unknown. The assay was immunoSEQ multiplex PCR, and TCRdb's table has in-frame clones only and misses some. The sample has under 65,000 clones, 75% to 85% seen once. The sequencing here drew on CD4+ T cells from PBMCs cultured with HIV peptides, taken before COVID-19 vaccination. This sample's subset: HIV-1 Nef peptide pool negative control/reference culture. These receptor sequences come from a human donor who had a prior SARS-CoV-2 infection.

The chain links TRBV7-8 to TRBJ1-5; the match to TRBD1 covers 7 bases. The CDR3 runs to 14 residues. The junction had 3 bases not matched to a gene; V was cut back by 5 bases and J by 2 bases. Germline V gene lookup returns CDR1 SGHVS and CDR2 FQNEAQ. The CDR3 bases are TGTGCCAGCAGCAGCGACAGGGGCAATCAGCCCCAGCATTTT. Translating gives CASSSDRGNQPQHF.

The chain employs TRBV11-2 and TRBJ1-1, with 7 bases identical to TRBD1. The ends lost 4 bases at V and 1 base at J; junction bases unmatched: 6. CDR3 length: 15 residues. Germline CDR1 is SGHAT and CDR2 is FQNNGV. CDR3 loop: CASSYRQGRNTEAFF. CDR3 bases: TGTGCCAGCAGCTATCGACAGGGAAGGAACACTGAAGCTTTCTTT.

The CDR3 loop is CASSQDSGGSDTGELFF. CDR3 nucleotide sequence: TGCGCCAGCAGCCAAGATTCTGGGGGATCGGACACCGGGGAGCTGTTTTTT. The chain couples TRBV4-3 to TRBJ2-2; D may match TRBD1 or TRBD2 (5 bases each). V lost 0 bases, J lost 3 bases, and 14 bases lay in between. Germline V gene data show CDR1 as LGHNA and CDR2 as YSLEER. The CDR3 length is 17 residues.

The rearrangement links TRBV5-1 to TRBJ2-1; TRBD2 agrees at 11 bases. This CDR3 has 17 amino acids. Germline values: CDR1 SGHRS, CDR2 YFSETQ. V lost 0 bases and J lost 0; bases outside the gene matches: 2. CDR3 residues: CASSLGTSGGSYNEQFF. For the CDR3, the DNA is TGCGCCAGCAGCTTGGGAACTAGCGGGGGCTCCTACAATGAGCAGTTCTTC.

The rearrangement uses TRBV5-1 and TRBJ2-1, with D hard to call. CDR1 and CDR2 (germline): SGHRS, YFSETQ. This CDR3 contains 14 residues. Trimming took 0 bases from V and 7 from J, leaving 11 bases between them. The CDR3 nucleotides are TGCGCCAGCAGCTTGGACTACCCACCAAATGAGCAGTTCTTC. Translating it yields CASSLDYPPNEQFF.

The chain couples TRBV18 to TRBJ2-2; TRBD1 aligns across 8 bases. This CDR3 region has 15 residues. CDR1 is KGHSH and CDR2 is LQKENI in the germline V gene. With 3 bases clipped from V and 5 bases from J, the junction kept 5 bases outside the gene matches. The CDR3 region is CASSPGTGVTGELFF. CDR3 coding DNA: TGTGCCAGCTCACCTGGGACAGGCGTAACCGGGGAGCTGTTTTTT.

The chain has TRBV5-1 and TRBJ2-7; 7 bases agree with TRBD1. The CDR3 sequence is 15 residues long. Looked up from germline, CDR1 is SGHRS and CDR2 is YFSETQ. With V trimmed by 3 bases and J by 2 bases, 8 bases remained unmatched. CDR3 loop: CASSSSGTVAYEQYF. The CDR3 nucleotides read TGCGCCAGCAGCTCTTCCGGGACAGTAGCCTACGAGCAGTACTTC.

This clone was picked up one time. The rearrangement joins TRBV10-3 to TRBJ2-5; D is unresolved. The V gene's germline CDR1 is ENHRY and CDR2 SYGVKD. Trimming left V 3 bases short and J 4 bases short, with 12 bases between. The CDR3 is made up of 14 amino acids. In DNA form, the CDR3 reads TGTGCCATCAGTGACCAAGTAACGGGAGAGACCCAGTACTTC. Its protein is CAISDQVTGETQYF.

V is TRBV6-6 and J is TRBJ1-1, with TRBD1 matching 9 bases. The junction had 6 bases not matched to a gene; V was cut back by 4 bases and J by 3 bases. In germline, CDR1 is MNHNY, CDR2 SVGAGI (reference sequence). The CDR3 is 15 amino acids. CDR3 amino acids: CASSSTGGLDTEAFF. The CDR3 bases are TGTGCCAGCAGTTCTACAGGGGGCTTGGACACTGAAGCTTTCTTT.

The chain has TRBV7-9 and TRBJ1-3; the D gene is possibly TRBD1 (6 bases). Germline V gene data show CDR1 as SEHNR and CDR2 as FQNEAQ (reference sequence). Trimming pared 5 bases from V and 0 bases from J, leaving 11 bases between. The CDR3 is 15 residues long. CDR3 nucleotides: TGTGCCAGCAGCCCGGACAGAAACTCTGGAAACACCATATATTTT. Translation: CASSPDRNSGNTIYF.

This clone has ten or more counts. V and J are TRBV24-1 and TRBJ1-1; D remains ambiguous. This CDR3 comprises 13 residues. Germline values: CDR1 KGHDR, CDR2 SFDVKD. The V and J ends lost 9 bases and 1 base respectively, with 11 bases between them. The CDR3, as DNA: TGTGCCACCTCACATCAGGCGAACACTGAAGCTTTCTTT. This translates into CATSHQANTEAFF.

The chain joins TRBV9 to TRBJ2-7; D ambiguous. V shed 4 bases and J shed 2 bases, with 13 bases lying between them. Germline V gene sequence: CDR1 SGDLS, CDR2 YYNGEE. The CDR3 is 14 residues long. CDR3 sequence (DNA): TGTGCCAGCAGCCCGGGCTCTATCGCCTACGAGCAGTACTTC. It codes for CASSPGSIAYEQYF.

The chain is built from TRBV5-4 and TRBJ2-3; unclear D gene. Germline CDR1 and CDR2: SGHNT and YYREEE (reference sequence). The CDR3 totals 15 residues. V was clipped by 4 bases and J by 0 bases, with 12 bases between them. As DNA, the CDR3 is TGTGCCAGCAGCCCGACGGCCGCCAGCACAGATACGCAGTATTTT. This translates into CASSPTAASTDTQYF. The full variable domain, in which reference TRBV5-4 and TRBJ2-3 provide the parts outside the CDR3, is ETGVTQSPTHLIKTRGQQVTLRCSSQSGHNTVSWYQQALGQGPQFIFQYYREEENGRGNFPPRFSGLQFPNYSSELNVNALELDDSALYLCASSPTAASTDTQYFGPGTRLTVL.

As regards this clone: Germline and junction disagree at one end, which may indicate a read error. The rearrangement joins TRBV7-7 to TRBJ1-1; D unresolved. Per the germline V gene, CDR1 is SSHAT and CDR2 is FNYEAQ (reference sequence). This CDR3 spans 13 amino acids. The CDR3, as DNA: TGTGCTAGCAGCCCGGTGGTGGACACTGAAGCTTTCTTT. It translates to CASSPVVDTEAFF.

V gene TRBV18 combines with J gene TRBJ2-7; 7 positions agree with TRBD1. This CDR3 comprises 13 residues. V dropped 6 bases and J dropped 3; count of bases not matched to a gene: 5. CDR1 KGHSH and CDR2 LQKENI come from the germline V gene. The DNA of the CDR3 is TGTGCCAGCTCCCGGGACAGCTTCTACGAGCAGTACTTC. Amino acid sequence: CASSRDSFYEQYF.

This chain uses TRBV2 with TRBJ2-5; TRBD2 matches 9 bases. The CDR3 is made up of 13 amino acids. Germline-derived CDR1 and CDR2 are SNHLY and FYNNEI. With 6 bases clipped from V and 11 bases from J, the junction kept 10 bases outside the gene matches. For the CDR3, the DNA is TGTGCCAGCAGAAGACTAGCGGTAGAGGCACAGTACTTC. It codes for CASRRLAVEAQYF. The variable domain in full, completed from reference TRBV2 and TRBJ2-5, reads EPEVTQTPSHQVTQMGQEVILRCVPISNHLYFYWYRQILGQKVEFLVSFYNNEISEKSEIFDDQFSVERPDGSNFTLKIRSTKLEDSAMYFCASRRLAVEAQYFGPGTRLLVL.

This chain connects TRBV9 to TRBJ2-5; a possible D gene is TRBD2 (6 bases). Germline loops: CDR1 SGDLS, CDR2 YYNGEE. The CDR3 runs to 13 residues. The V end was cut by 0 bases, the J end by 5 bases, with 8 bases between. The CDR3 DNA reads as TGTGCCAGCAGCGTAGCGGGAGACGAGACCCAGTACTTC. Translating it yields CASSVAGDETQYF.

This clone was found a few times. The genes are TRBV4-3 and TRBJ2-7; the match to TRBD1 covers 7 bases. CDR1 and CDR2 (germline): LGHNA, YSLEER. Trimming at V came to 6 bases and at J to 7 bases, leaving 9 bases not matched to a gene. This CDR3 has 13 amino acids. The CDR3 is CASSKQGLGEQYF. The CDR3 DNA follows: TGCGCCAGCAGTAAACAGGGGCTTGGGGAGCAGTACTTC.

This clone was observed a few times. The chain employs TRBV9 and TRBJ1-2; perhaps TRBD1 as D (5 bases). Trimming pared 0 bases from V and 6 bases from J, leaving 9 bases between. Germline V gene data show CDR1 as SGDLS and CDR2 as YYNGEE. CDR3 length: 13 residues. This CDR3 reads CASSVVVRDGYTF. Here the CDR3 DNA reads TGTGCCAGCAGCGTAGTGGTCAGGGATGGCTACACCTTC.

This chain links TRBV19 with TRBJ1-1; D perhaps matches TRBD1 (5 bases). CDR1 and CDR2 (germline): LNHDA, SQIVND (reference sequence). The CDR3 is 14 residues long. Trimming pared 5 bases from V and 7 bases from J, leaving 17 bases between. The CDR3 nucleotides read TGTGCCAGTAGTTTCCCTTATTGGGGGAGTGAAGCTTTCTTT. Protein product: CASSFPYWGSEAFF.

This chain uses TRBV5-1 with TRBJ2-1; no firm D call. Germline V gene sequence: CDR1 SGHRS, CDR2 YFSETQ. Trimming pared 1 base from V and 8 bases from J, leaving 10 bases between. This CDR3 spans 13 amino acids. The CDR3 is CASSLPGLHEQFF. DNA of the CDR3: TGCGCCAGCAGCTTGCCAGGTCTTCATGAGCAGTTCTTC.

This clone was seen a few times. J is TRBJ2-1 and V is TRBV2; a possible D gene is TRBD1 (6 bases). In germline, CDR1 is SNHLY, CDR2 FYNNEI. The V end was cut by 6 bases, the J end by 9 bases, with 18 bases between. The CDR3 loop spans 14 amino acids. The chain's CDR3 is CASRVKALGGEQFF. In DNA, the CDR3 is TGTGCCAGCAGAGTGAAGGCCCTAGGGGGTGAGCAGTTCTTC.

The chain recombines TRBV4-1 with TRBJ2-2; possible D gene TRBD2, 5 bases. V shed 4 bases and J shed 4 bases, with 13 bases lying between them. The CDR3 contains 15 residues. Germline values: CDR1 MGHRA, CDR2 YSYEKL. The CDR3 reads CASSPRTYSTGELFF. In nucleotides, the CDR3 is TGCGCCAGCAGCCCCAGGACTTACTCCACCGGGGAGCTGTTTTTT.

V and J are TRBV3-1 (or the pseudogene TRBV3-2) and TRBJ1-2; 7 bases agree with TRBD1. Germline CDR1 LGHDT, CDR2 YNNKEL (reference sequence). V was clipped by 1 base and J by 3 bases; unmatched bases: 5. The CDR3 has 15 residues. The CDR3 bases are TGTGCCAGCAGCCAAGGCCACAGGGGCTACTATGGCTACACCTTC. Translation: CASSQGHRGYYGYTF.

This chain links TRBV5-1 with TRBJ2-7; D gene uncertain. The CDR3 runs to 14 residues. Trimming took 0 bases from V and 0 from J, leaving 7 bases between them. Germline V gives CDR1 SGHRS, CDR2 YFSETQ. The CDR3 sequence is CASSLGAYSYEQYF. In DNA form, the CDR3 reads TGCGCCAGCAGCTTGGGGGCGTACTCCTACGAGCAGTACTTC. Full variable domain (missing parts from reference TRBV5-1 and TRBJ2-7): KAGVTQTPRYLIKTRGQQVTLSCSPISGHRSVSWYQQTPGQGLQFLFEYFSETQRNKGNFPGRFSGRQFSNSRSEMNVSTLELGDSALYLCASSLGAYSYEQYFGPGTRLTVT.

Of note for this clone: Germline and junction disagree at one end, which may indicate a read error. V gene TRBV7-7 combines with J gene TRBJ2-1; 8 bases map to TRBD2. The CDR3 is 14 residues long. Looked up from germline, CDR1 is SSHAT and CDR2 is FNYEAQ (reference sequence). CDR3 protein: CASSLASGGNEQFF. The DNA of the CDR3 is TGTGCTAGCAGCTTAGCCAGCGGGGGTAATGAGCAGTTCTTC.

The chain couples TRBV6-2 or TRBV6-3 to TRBJ2-7; D remains ambiguous. The CDR3 runs to 17 residues. Germline-derived CDR1 and CDR2 are MNHEY and SVGEGT. V was pared by 2 bases and J by 1 base, with 18 bases between. The CDR3: CASSYRLSKDGSYEQYF. For the CDR3, the DNA is TGTGCCAGCAGTTACCGTCTGTCTAAGGACGGGTCCTACGAGCAGTACTTC.

This rearrangement joins TRBV9 to TRBJ2-7, with TRBD2 as a possible D gene (6 bases). V lost 2 bases, J lost 4 bases, and 13 bases lay in between. The CDR3 extends over 14 amino acids. In germline, CDR1 is SGDLS, CDR2 YYNGEE. CDR3 protein: CASSVGDFGYEQYF. Here the CDR3 DNA reads TGTGCCAGCAGCGTGGGGGACTTCGGATACGAGCAGTACTTC.

The V gene is TRBV5-1, the J gene TRBJ2-7, with unresolved D. Trimming took off 4 bases at V and 2 bases at J, with 13 bases between the two ends. The CDR3 covers 14 residues. Germline values: CDR1 SGHRS, CDR2 YFSETQ. The CDR3 nucleotides read TGCGCCAGCAGCCCGGCCGGCAGAACCTACGAGCAGTACTTC. Residues: CASSPAGRTYEQYF.